The clone carrying this T cell receptor (beta chain) was seen a few times. Its matching antigen is unknown. A single record per CDR3 protein comes from TCRdb applying MiXCR to the 5' RACE reads. The sample contains under 300,000 distinct CDR3 sequences, 6.5% to 8.5% of which appear only once. Trimming left V 6 bases short and J 7 bases short, with 22 bases between. Germline values: CDR1 DFQATT, CDR2 SNEGSKA (reference sequence). There are 16 residues in the CDR3. The data were taken from a study of T cells after yellow fever vaccination. Across the study: Libraries from low-cell-number fractions were prepared with the SMART-Seq v4 Ultra Low Input RNA kit.

Study results and limitations: Once the booster was given, most primary-vaccination clones reappeared, at over 95% for CD4 and 85% to 90% for CD8.

This chain connects TRBV20-1 to TRBJ1-6, with D maybe TRBD1 (6 bases). The sequence came from a man aged 25-45 years who received the YFV17D yellow fever vaccine. The material was CD4+ T cells sorted from PBMCs, obtained 15 days after the yellow fever booster vaccination. The DNA of the CDR3 is TGCAGTGCAAGGCCGGGGGGGGCTCAATGGAATTCACCCCTCCACTTT. It yields the protein CSARPGGAQWNSPLHF.